The 13 T cell receptor beta chains presented below share a single source sample, sequenced in a study of post-analysis software for immune sequencing data. Points from the study as a whole: In patients, TRBV5-6, TRBV5-1 and TRBV20-1 belonged to four or five TRBV segments found more frequently than in controls.

Their antigens remain unidentified. Unique molecular identifiers were built into the TCR beta cDNA libraries. TCRdb used MiXCR to reprocess the PCR reads, holding one entry per CDR3 protein. This sample has about 380,000 distinct CDR3 sequences; around a third occur once, and the top ten carry roughly 13%. Sequences were obtained from blood. The receptors come from a girl aged 5-17 years with multiple sclerosis.

There are a few counts of this clonotype. V is TRBV7-6 and J is TRBJ1-4, with a possible D match to TRBD1 (5 bases). The CDR3 spans 16 residues. The V end was cut by 5 bases, the J end by 7 bases, with 20 bases between. Germline V gives CDR1 SGHVS, CDR2 FNYEAQ. CDR3 sequence: CASSPRMGDRGEKLFF. In DNA form, the CDR3 reads TGTGCCAGCAGCCCGAGAATGGGGGATCGGGGTGAAAAACTGTTTTTT.

The CDR3 sequence is CASTRQGALSYTF. DNA of the CDR3: TGTGCCAGCACCCGACAGGGGGCGCTTAGCTACACCTTC. The chain is built from TRBV6-2 or TRBV6-3 and TRBJ1-2; 10 bases agree with TRBD1. The CDR3 loop spans 13 amino acids. The germline V gene has CDR1 MNHEY and CDR2 SVGEGT. Trimming removed 7 bases from V and 9 bases from J; junction bases left unmatched: 8.

There are a few counts of this clonotype. V gene TRBV7-2 combines with J gene TRBJ2-5, with D tentatively TRBD2 (5 bases). The V end lost 8 bases, the J end lost 4 bases, and 17 bases lay between the germline ends. Germline values: CDR1 SGHTA, CDR2 FQGNSA. The CDR3 loop spans 14 amino acids. CDR3 nucleotide sequence: TGTGCCAGCCTACCTCAGGTTCGGGGAGAGACCCAGTACTTC. This encodes CASLPQVRGETQYF. The variable domain in full, with the rest retrieved from reference TRBV7-2 and TRBJ2-5, is GAGVSQSPSNKVTEKGKDVELRCDPISGHTALYWYRQSLGQGLEFLIYFQGNSAPDKSGLPSDRFSAERTGGSVSTLTIQRTQQEDSAVYLCASLPQVRGETQYFGPGTRLLVL.

The chain employs TRBV20-1 and TRBJ1-6; tentative D call: TRBD1 (6 bases). The CDR3 extends over 14 amino acids. The V gene lost 4 bases and the J gene lost 8 bases, with 15 bases spanning the gap. The germline CDR1 and CDR2 sequences are DFQATT and SNEGSKA (reference sequence). The CDR3 nucleotides read TGCAGTGCTATAGGGGGGACGGCGGATTCACCCCTCCACTTT. It specifies CSAIGGTADSPLHF.

The V call is TRBV20-1, the J call TRBJ2-1; 14 positions match TRBD2. Germline V gene data show CDR1 as DFQATT and CDR2 as SNEGSKA (reference sequence). Unmatched junction bases numbered 11, after V lost 5 bases and J lost 8 bases. CDR3 length: 16 residues. This CDR3 reads CSADGTSGGAKHEQFF. Here the CDR3 DNA reads TGCAGTGCTGACGGGACTAGCGGGGGTGCTAAGCATGAGCAGTTCTTC.

This clonotype was counted only a few times. The CDR3 nucleotides are TGTGCCAGCACAATGGGTACAGAGACCCAGTACTTC. Protein: CASTMGTETQYF. J is TRBJ2-5 and V is TRBV6-6, with D hard to call. The CDR3 loop spans 12 amino acids. Trimming took 7 bases from V and 4 from J, leaving 10 bases between them. CDR1 and CDR2 (germline): MNHNY, SVGAGI (reference sequence).

The rearrangement links TRBV12-3 or TRBV12-4 to TRBJ1-1, with no clear D. V lost 6 bases to trimming and J lost 4 bases, with 12 bases between them. The CDR3 has 13 amino acids. The CDR3 DNA follows: TGTGCCAGCAGAAAGGTGCGGGGCACTGAAGCTTTCTTT. Translated: CASRKVRGTEAFF.

This clonotype was picked up a small number of times. The chain has TRBV15 and TRBJ2-3; weak D call: TRBD1 (6 bases). CDR3 size: 17 residues. The germline V gene encodes CDR1 LNHNV and CDR2 YYDKDF (reference sequence). Trimming took off 6 bases at V and 2 bases at J, with 21 bases between the two ends. The DNA of the CDR3 is TGTGCCACCAGACAGGTACGGGACACGACTTACACAGATACGCAGTATTTT. This translates into CATRQVRDTTYTDTQYF.

This clonotype appeared once. One end of the junction does not line up with germline, which may come from a read error. The CDR3 region has the DNA TGTGCCAGTAGTTTTGGGGGATCCTACAATGAGCAGTACTTC. Translating it yields CASSFGGSYNEQYF. This chain links TRBV27 with TRBJ2-5; D might be TRBD1 or TRBD2, each matching 5 bases. The germline CDR1 and CDR2 sequences are MNHEY and SMNVEV (reference sequence). This CDR3 contains 14 residues.

The chain uses TRBV12-3 or TRBV12-4 and TRBJ2-3; TRBD2 might be the D (6 bases). V dropped 6 bases and J dropped 4 bases, with 20 bases sitting between them. The CDR3 is made up of 16 amino acids. The DNA for the CDR3 is TGTGCCAGCAGGTTGGCGGGGTGGTTTAGCGCAGATACGCAGTATTTT. Its protein is CASRLAGWFSADTQYF.

The CDR3 spells CASRRTAGAVGTDTQYF. CDR3 sequence (DNA): TGTGCCAGCAGGCGGACAGCGGGGGCCGTCGGGACAGATACGCAGTATTTT. The chain uses TRBV12-3 or TRBV12-4 and TRBJ2-3; 8 nucleotides align to TRBD2. The CDR3 spans 17 residues. V lost 6 bases, J lost 3 bases, and 14 bases stayed unmatched.

The chain recombines TRBV27 with TRBJ1-5; D not certain. V gave up 3 bases and J gave up 0 bases, with 9 bases separating them. Germline V lookup: CDR1 MNHEY, CDR2 SMNVEV (reference sequence). This CDR3 comprises 15 residues. The CDR3 sequence: CASSFGAYSNQPQHF. Here the CDR3 DNA reads TGTGCCAGCAGTTTTGGAGCGTATAGCAATCAGCCCCAGCATTTT.

The chain combines TRBV13 with TRBJ2-1; D possibly uses TRBD1 or TRBD2 (6 bases each). The CDR3 has 16 amino acids. The V and J ends lost 4 bases and 9 bases respectively, with 22 bases between them. The germline gives CDR1 PRHDT, CDR2 FYEKMQ (reference sequence). The CDR3 reads CASSSFGGMEHGEQFF. In DNA, the CDR3 is TGTGCCAGCAGCTCTTTCGGGGGCATGGAGCATGGTGAGCAGTTCTTC. Full variable domain (remainder filled in from reference TRBV13 and TRBJ2-1): AAGVIQSPRHLIKEKRETATLKCYPIPRHDTVYWYQQGPGQDPQFLISFYEKMQSDKGSIPDRFSAQQFSDYHSELNMSSLELGDSALYFCASSSFGGMEHGEQFFGPGTRLTVL.